This T cell receptor (beta chain) was recorded in a study of long-term antiretroviral therapy in people with HIV. General observations from the study: Sampling of blood ran from about 2004 to 2018, and older ART regimens were possibly in use. Whichever time point was examined, clones expanded before ART dominated the repertoire.

The table lists this clone with a count of one. Its antigen is unknown. At minimum, one pre-ART and two post-ART PBMC samples were obtained from each donor. The V segment lost 8 bases and the J segment 6 bases; nucleotides outside the gene matches: 8. This CDR3 is built from 15 residues. Germline V gene data show CDR1 as LGHNT and CDR2 as FRNRAP. The run of the v3.0 immunoSEQ assay was at survey level. Some clones are missing from TCRdb's copy, which holds only in-frame ones; the method was immunoSEQ multiplex PCR. The sample has around 27,000 clones; approximately 85% are singletons. Sequenced material: unsorted PBMCs, taken 3 years after starting antiretroviral therapy. The V gene is TRBV12-5, the J gene TRBJ2-7; 15 bases agree with TRBD2. This receptor was taken from a man between 40 and 49 years old with HIV. The CDR3 spells CASSPGTSGRSEQYF. CDR3 DNA: TGTGCTAGTTCCCCCGGGACTAGCGGGAGGAGCGAGCAGTACTTC.